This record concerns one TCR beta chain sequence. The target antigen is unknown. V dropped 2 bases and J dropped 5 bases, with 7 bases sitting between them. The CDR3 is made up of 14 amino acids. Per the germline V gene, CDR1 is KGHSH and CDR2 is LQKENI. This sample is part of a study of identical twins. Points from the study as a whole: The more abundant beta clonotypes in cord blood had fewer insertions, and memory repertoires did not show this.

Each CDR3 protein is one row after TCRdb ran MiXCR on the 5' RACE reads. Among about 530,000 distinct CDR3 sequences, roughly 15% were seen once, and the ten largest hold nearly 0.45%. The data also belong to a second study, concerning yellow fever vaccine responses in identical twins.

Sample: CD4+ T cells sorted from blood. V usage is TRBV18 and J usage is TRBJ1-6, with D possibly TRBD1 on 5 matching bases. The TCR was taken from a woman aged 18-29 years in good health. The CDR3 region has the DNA TGTGCCAGCTCACCAACGACAGATAATTCACCCCTCCACTTT. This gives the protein CASSPTTDNSPLHF.